The T cell receptor (beta chain) described here comes from a study of T cell responses to AZD1222 COVID-19 vaccine. The table came from immunoSEQ multiplex PCR; TCRdb's copy has only in-frame clones and leaves some out. The sample holds some 180,000 clones; 94% are singletons and the top ten take roughly 1.7%. The sample holds one count of this clone. Germline V CDR1 and CDR2: MDHEN, SYDVKM. Trimming cost V 2 bases and J 8 bases, with 9 bases left between them. This CDR3 region has 12 residues. The sample here was peripheral blood, taken 28 days after the second AZD1222 dose. This TCR came from an adult who received the AZD1222 COVID-19 vaccine. The chain uses TRBV28 and TRBJ1-2; D is undetermined. CDR3 sequence: CASSLNLAGYTF. As DNA, the CDR3 is TGTGCCAGCAGTTTAAATCTGGCGGGCTACACCTTC.